This T cell receptor (beta chain) is drawn from a study of identical twins. Study-wide points: The models gave estimates that fell short of the out-of-frame TCR alpha sharing seen in monozygotic twins. Its conclusions, products of cross-sectional statistical analysis, did not come from following the same donors. In cord blood, abundant beta clonotypes had fewer insertions; memory showed no trend.

This clonotype showed up many times. What it binds is not known. Healthy Caucasian donors formed the entire cohort. TCRdb redid the calling of the 5' RACE reads with MiXCR, one entry per CDR3 protein. The sample includes under 900,000 distinct CDR3 sequences, 10% to 15% seen only once; the top ten take around 1.6%. This sample also belongs to another study, concerning yellow fever vaccine responses in identical twins.

This TCR was sampled from a woman aged 18-29 years in good health. Sequencing was done on a sample of PBMCs.

The CDR3, as DNA: TGTGCCAGCAGCCAAGTGGACACTGAAGCTTTCTTT. Protein sequence: CASSQVDTEAFF. The V gene is TRBV3-1, the J gene TRBJ1-1; the D is unclear. Trimming stripped 1 base from V and 3 bases from J, with 3 bases between. This CDR3 is built from 12 residues. CDR1 and CDR2 (germline): LGHDT, YNNKEL (reference sequence).